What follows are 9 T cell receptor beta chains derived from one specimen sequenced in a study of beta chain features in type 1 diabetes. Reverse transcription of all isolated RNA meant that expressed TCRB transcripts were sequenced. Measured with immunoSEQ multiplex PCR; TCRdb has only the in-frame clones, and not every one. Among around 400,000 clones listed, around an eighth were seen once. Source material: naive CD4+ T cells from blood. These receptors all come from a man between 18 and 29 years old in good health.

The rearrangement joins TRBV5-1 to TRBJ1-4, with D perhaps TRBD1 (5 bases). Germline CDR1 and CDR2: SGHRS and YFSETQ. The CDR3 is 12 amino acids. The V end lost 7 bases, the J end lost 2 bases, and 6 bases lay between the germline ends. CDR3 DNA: TGCGCCAGCGGGGGGACTAATGAAAAACTGTTTTTT. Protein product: CASGGTNEKLFF.

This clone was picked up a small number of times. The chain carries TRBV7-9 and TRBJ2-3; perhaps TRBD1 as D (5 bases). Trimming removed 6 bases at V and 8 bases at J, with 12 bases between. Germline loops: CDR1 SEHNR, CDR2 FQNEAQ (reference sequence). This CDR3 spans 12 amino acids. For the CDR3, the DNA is TGTGCCAGCAGGCCAGGGTACGGTACGCAGTATTTT. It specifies CASRPGYGTQYF.

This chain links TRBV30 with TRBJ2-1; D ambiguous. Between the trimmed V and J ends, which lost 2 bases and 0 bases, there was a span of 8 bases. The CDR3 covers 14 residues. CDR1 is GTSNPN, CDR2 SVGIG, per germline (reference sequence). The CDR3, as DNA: TGTGCCTGGAGTCTCTCCAGCTCCTACAATGAGCAGTTCTTC. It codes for CAWSLSSSYNEQFF.

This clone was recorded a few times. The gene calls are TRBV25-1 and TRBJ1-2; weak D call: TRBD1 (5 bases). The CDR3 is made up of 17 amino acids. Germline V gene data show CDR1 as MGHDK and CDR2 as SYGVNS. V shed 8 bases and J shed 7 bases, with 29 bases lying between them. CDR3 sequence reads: CASSSVGSGLNFGGYTF. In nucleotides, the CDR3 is TGTGCCAGCTCAAGTGTAGGGTCAGGGTTGAATTTCGGTGGCTACACCTTC.

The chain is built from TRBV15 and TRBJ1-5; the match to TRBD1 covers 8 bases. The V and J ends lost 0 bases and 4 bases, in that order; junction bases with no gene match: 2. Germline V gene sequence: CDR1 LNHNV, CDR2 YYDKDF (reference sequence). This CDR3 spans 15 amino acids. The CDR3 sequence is CATSRDRTGNQPQHF. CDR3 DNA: TGTGCCACCAGCAGAGATCGGACAGGGAATCAGCCCCAGCATTTT.

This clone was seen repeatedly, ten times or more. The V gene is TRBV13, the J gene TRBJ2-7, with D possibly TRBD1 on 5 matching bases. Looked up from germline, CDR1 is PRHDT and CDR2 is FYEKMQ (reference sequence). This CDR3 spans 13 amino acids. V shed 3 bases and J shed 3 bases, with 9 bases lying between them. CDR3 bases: TGTGCCAGCAGCTTGGGGCCAAACTACGAGCAGTACTTC. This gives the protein CASSLGPNYEQYF.

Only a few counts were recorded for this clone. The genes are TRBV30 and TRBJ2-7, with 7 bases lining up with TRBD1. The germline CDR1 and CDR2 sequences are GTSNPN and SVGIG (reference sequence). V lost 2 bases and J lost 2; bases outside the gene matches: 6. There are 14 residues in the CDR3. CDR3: CAWSPGTVPYEQYF. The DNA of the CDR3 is TGTGCCTGGAGTCCTGGGACAGTGCCCTACGAGCAGTACTTC.

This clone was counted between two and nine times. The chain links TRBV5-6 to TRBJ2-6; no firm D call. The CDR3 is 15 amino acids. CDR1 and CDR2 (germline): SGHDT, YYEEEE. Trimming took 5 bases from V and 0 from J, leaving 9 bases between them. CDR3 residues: CASRETVSGANVLTF. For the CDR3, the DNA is TGTGCCAGCAGGGAAACAGTCTCTGGGGCCAACGTCCTGACTTTC.

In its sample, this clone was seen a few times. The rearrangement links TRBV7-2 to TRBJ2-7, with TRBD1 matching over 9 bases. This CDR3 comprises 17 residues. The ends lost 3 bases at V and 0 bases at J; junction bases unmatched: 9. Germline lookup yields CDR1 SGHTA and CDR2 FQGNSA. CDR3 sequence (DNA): TGTGCCAGCAGCTTTATTGGAGGACAGGGGAGCTCCTACGAGCAGTACTTC. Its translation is CASSFIGGQGSSYEQYF.